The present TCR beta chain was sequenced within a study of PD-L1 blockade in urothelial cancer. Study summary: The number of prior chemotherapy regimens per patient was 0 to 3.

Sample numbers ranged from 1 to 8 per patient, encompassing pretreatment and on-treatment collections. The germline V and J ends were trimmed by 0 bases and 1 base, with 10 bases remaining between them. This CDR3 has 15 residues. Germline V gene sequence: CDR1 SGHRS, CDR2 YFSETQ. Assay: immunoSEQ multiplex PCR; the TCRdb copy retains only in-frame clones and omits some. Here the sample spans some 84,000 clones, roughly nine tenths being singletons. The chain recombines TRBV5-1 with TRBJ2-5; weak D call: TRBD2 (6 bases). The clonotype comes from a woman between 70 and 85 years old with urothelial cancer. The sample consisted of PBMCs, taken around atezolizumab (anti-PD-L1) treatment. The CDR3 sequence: CASSLVGGTQETQYF. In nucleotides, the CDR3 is TGCGCCAGCAGCTTGGTCGGGGGTACCCAAGAGACCCAGTACTTC. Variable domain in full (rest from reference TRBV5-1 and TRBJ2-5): KAGVTQTPRYLIKTRGQQVTLSCSPISGHRSVSWYQQTPGQGLQFLFEYFSETQRNKGNFPGRFSGRQFSNSRSEMNVSTLELGDSALYLCASSLVGGTQETQYFGPGTRLLVL.